This TCR beta chain was profiled in a study of response to subunit inactivated influenza vaccine. Overall study results and limits: Few new T cells, the authors suggested, are recruited by each seasonal influenza vaccination.

The V gene's germline CDR1 is SGHRS and CDR2 YFSETQ. Trimming took 4 bases from V and 9 from J, leaving 17 bases between them. The CDR3 has 14 residues. TCRdb used MiXCR to reprocess the RT-PCR reads, holding one entry per CDR3 protein. The sample records about 610,000 distinct CDR3 sequences, approximately 15% being singletons. This clonotype has more than one count but fewer than ten. The antigen is undetermined. The chain is built from TRBV5-1 and TRBJ2-4; D is possibly TRBD1 (5 bases). The TCR was taken from a man aged 50-59 years who received an inactivated influenza vaccine. Sequencing used PBMCs from blood, obtained 11 to 12 days after vaccination. CDR3 bases: TGCGCCAGCAGCGCCGGGCCAGGGTCGAGCATTCAGTACTTC. Its translation is CASSAGPGSSIQYF.